This T cell receptor beta chain derives from a study of tumor-infiltrating lymphocytes in primary liver carcinoma. On the study more broadly: Tissue type made little difference to sample yields of roughly 3.5 to 7.13 million productive TCRbeta reads.

Researchers generated TCR beta cDNA from 500 ng of total RNA, relying on a constant-region primer. The TCR beta library was amplified through three nested multiplex PCR rounds in a modified ARM-PCR procedure. Each of the first two PCR rounds ran nine to ten cycles with TRBV1-TRBV30 forward and C-beta reverse primers. MiXCR, run by TCRdb on the multiplex PCR reads, gives a single entry per CDR3 protein. Of approximately 300,000 distinct CDR3 sequences in the sample, about 60% were seen once. This CDR3 is built from 16 residues. Trimming took 4 bases from V and 1 from J, leaving 14 bases between them. The germline V gene encodes CDR1 SGHAT and CDR2 FQNNGV. It was unsorted whole blood that yielded blood RNA, and germline DNA was also extracted. Concerning this clonotype itself: Given the absence of the conserved phenylalanine or tryptophan at the CDR3 end, a read error is likely.

The gene calls are TRBV11-2 and TRBJ1-3, with D perhaps matching TRBD1 (6 bases). The sample consisted of peripheral blood. The source of this sequence is a man aged 35 to 55 with primary liver carcinoma and hepatitis B virus infection. The CDR3 bases are TGTGCCAGCAGCTCTGGGACATTAAGATCTGGAAACACCATATATTAT. It encodes CASSSGTLRSGNTIYY.